This TCR beta chain was found in a study of control samples from healthy donors and cancer patients. Germline V gene sequence: CDR1 SGHDT, CDR2 YYEEEE. Losses at the gene ends were 1 base for V and 2 bases for J; bases not matched to a gene: 5. There are 16 residues in the CDR3. This clone came up once. Repertoires were generated with immunoSEQ multiplex PCR, while TCRdb's copy carries only in-frame clones and drops some. Of about 26,000 clones listed, roughly 85% are singletons. Input material: PBMCs. This TCR derives from a woman aged 60-75 years with head and neck cancer. The chain uses TRBV5-6 and TRBJ2-1, with TRBD2 matching over 8 bases. The CDR3 loop reads CASSLMAGGTYNEQFF. Written as DNA, the CDR3 is TGTGCCAGCAGCTTGATGGCGGGAGGTACCTACAATGAGCAGTTCTTC.